This TCR beta chain is from a study of cytomegalovirus exposure and HLA in healthy donors. For the study at large: HLA-typed donors contributed about 85 million unique TCRs, which were held in an early data release.

In the PCR, 60 Vbeta and 13 Jbeta primers were used. The repertoire was sequenced with immunoSEQ multiplex PCR; TCRdb's copy has only in-frame clones and lacks some. The sample consists of just over 200,000 clones, almost 70% of them appearing once. The CDR3 sequence is 15 residues long. V lost 2 bases, J lost 2 bases, and 10 bases lay in between. Germline V gene sequence: CDR1 SGHTA, CDR2 FQGNSA. This chain joins TRBV7-2 and TRBJ1-5; D not certain. Specimen: PBMCs. The TCR sequence derives from a man aged 35 to 55 in good health and CMV-seropositive. The CDR3 DNA reads as TGTGCCAGCAGCTTAAGGTCGGGAGGCAATCAGCCCCAGCATTTT. Protein sequence: CASSLRSGGNQPQHF.